The source of this T cell receptor beta chain is a study of OX40 agonist ivuxolimab in advanced cancers. The repertoire was sequenced with immunoSEQ multiplex PCR; TCRdb's copy has only in-frame clones and lacks some. The sample has fewer than 85,000 clones, roughly 90% seen once; the top ten hold roughly 10%. Trimming took off 2 bases at V and 2 bases at J, with 7 bases between the two ends. Germline V gene sequence: CDR1 KGHSH, CDR2 LQKENI. The CDR3 loop spans 14 amino acids. This TCR was sampled from an adult with an advanced solid tumor such as melanoma, head and neck, liver or kidney cancer. The V call is TRBV18, the J call TRBJ1-5, with unresolved D. Sequencing used CD4+ or CD8+ T cells sorted from blood, obtained in a trial of the OX40 agonist ivuxolimab. The CDR3 reads CASSPGIGNQPQHF. CDR3 sequence (DNA): TGTGCCAGCTCACCAGGGATTGGCAATCAGCCCCAGCATTTT.